These 9 T cell receptor beta chains were all obtained from the same sample, sequenced in a study of cytomegalovirus exposure and HLA in healthy donors listed by TCRdb under 2017. The method was the immunoSEQ multiplex PCR assay. The multiplex PCR relied on a mix of 60 forward primers for TCR Vbeta segments and 13 reverse primers for TCR Jbeta segments. TCRdb obtained this table from immuneACCESS and retained in-frame rearrangements with V and J assigned. These tables miss some clones; where compared with another copy, unresolved V genes account for less than half of the shortfall, and the remainder is unexplained. For this sample the table gives about 59,000 clones, of which under 80% were detected only once. The ten biggest clones cover 6.8% of the sample. The source material was PBMCs. The receptors shown here come from a man aged 25-45 years in good health and CMV-seropositive.

The rearrangement uses TRBV7-8 and TRBJ1-5; D unresolved. With 1 base removed from V and 1 base from J, the gap between germline ends came to 5 bases. Germline V gene lookup returns CDR1 SGHVS and CDR2 FQNEAQ. The CDR3 has 14 residues. CDR3 DNA: TGTGCCAGCAGCTTAGGCAGGAGCAATCAGCCCCAGCATTTT. Translated, it gives CASSLGRSNQPQHF.

In its sample, this clone was seen a few times. This chain joins TRBV5-1 and TRBJ2-7; D remains ambiguous. V was shortened by 3 bases and J by 0 bases, with 7 bases between the two germline ends. Germline CDR1 reads SGHRS; CDR2 reads YFSETQ. This CDR3 has 13 amino acids. CDR3: CASSSPSSYEQYF. The DNA for the CDR3 is TGCGCCAGCAGCTCTCCTAGCTCCTACGAGCAGTACTTC. Full variable domain (missing parts from reference TRBV5-1 and TRBJ2-7): KAGVTQTPRYLIKTRGQQVTLSCSPISGHRSVSWYQQTPGQGLQFLFEYFSETQRNKGNFPGRFSGRQFSNSRSEMNVSTLELGDSALYLCASSSPSSYEQYFGPGTRLTVT.

V and J are TRBV7-3 and TRBJ2-5, with D possibly matching TRBD2 (6 bases). Germline lookup yields CDR1 SGHTA and CDR2 FQGTGA. CDR3 size: 13 residues. Trimming removed 5 bases at V and 7 bases at J, with 14 bases between. CDR3 DNA sequence: TGTGCCAGCAGCGCACACGCCGGGGGGACCCAGTACTTC. Its translation is CASSAHAGGTQYF.

V is TRBV6-5 and J is TRBJ2-5; TRBD1 is a possible D gene (6 bases). The DNA matches TRBJ2-7 better at its end, which makes the J call doubtful. Germline CDR1 is MNHEY and CDR2 is SVGAGI. The CDR3 extends over 16 amino acids. CDR3 coding DNA: TGTGCCAGCAGTTGGTCACAGGGTTATAGATTGTACGAGCAGTACTTC. The encoded protein is CASSWSQGYRLYEQYF.

This chain uses TRBV5-6 with TRBJ2-4, with 8 bases fitting TRBD2. Germline lookup yields CDR1 SGHDT and CDR2 YYEEEE. This CDR3 is built from 16 residues. The V and J ends lost 3 bases and 4 bases, in that order; junction bases with no gene match: 9. Here the CDR3 DNA reads TGTGCCAGCAGCTATCCCGGGGGGGTCGTAAAAAACATTCAGTACTTC. Translation: CASSYPGGVVKNIQYF.

This chain connects TRBV18 to TRBJ1-1; D gene unclear. The CDR3 extends over 13 amino acids. CDR1 is KGHSH and CDR2 is LQKENI in the germline V gene. V was clipped by 0 bases and J by 3 bases, with 5 bases between them. CDR3 protein: CASSPPSYTEAFF. The CDR3 region has the DNA TGTGCCAGCTCACCACCGAGTTACACTGAAGCTTTCTTT.

The CDR3 region has the DNA TGTGCCATCAGTGAGTCTACAGGGGAGTACAATGAGCAGTTCTTC. Its translation: CAISESTGEYNEQFF. This chain uses TRBV10-3 with TRBJ2-1, with 7 bases that match TRBD1. This CDR3 region has 15 residues. Germline V gives CDR1 ENHRY, CDR2 SYGVKD. The V segment lost 0 bases and the J segment 4 bases; nucleotides outside the gene matches: 3.

This chain's CDR3 is CAWGTTAGGYEQYF. The CDR3 coding sequence is TGTGCCTGGGGGACTACGGCGGGAGGCTACGAGCAGTACTTC. J is TRBJ2-7 and V is TRBV30, with TRBD2 matching 8 bases. V dropped 5 bases and J dropped 3; count of bases not matched to a gene: 9. CDR1 is GTSNPN and CDR2 is SVGIG in the germline V gene (reference sequence). CDR3 length: 14 amino acids.

V gene TRBV6-6 combines with J gene TRBJ2-1; maybe TRBD2 (6 bases). This CDR3 has 12 amino acids. V lost 0 bases to trimming and J lost 14 bases, with 11 bases between them. Germline V gene lookup returns CDR1 MNHNY and CDR2 SVGAGI (reference sequence). CDR3 in amino acids: CASSYSLPGEFF. The CDR3 coding sequence is TGTGCCAGCAGTTACTCTCTTCCGGGGGAGTTCTTC.